This TCR beta chain was recovered during a study of cytomegalovirus exposure and HLA in healthy donors. A multiplex PCR was run with 60 Vbeta primers and 13 Jbeta primers. The protocol was immunoSEQ multiplex PCR, while the TCRdb copy is restricted to in-frame clones and leaves out a portion. Its table lists 95,000 to 150,000 clones. CDR1 and CDR2 from the germline V gene are LNHNV and YYDKDF (reference sequence). The CDR3 is 15 residues long. The V gene lost 4 bases and the J gene lost 1 base, with 12 bases spanning the gap. Remarks on this clone: The antigen is not known.

General study results and limits: Association with HLA alleles at 0.05 false discovery rate was found for around 17,000 TCR beta sequences in a later analysis. Excluded were some V segments that proved indistinguishable, including TRBV6-2 and TRBV6-3.

The chain couples TRBV15 to TRBJ2-3; maybe TRBD2 (5 bases). Source material: PBMCs. The receptor comes from a man aged 18 to 29 in good health and CMV-seronegative. CDR3 amino acids: CATSTTSRGTDTQYF. Written as DNA, the CDR3 is TGTGCCACCAGCACCACTAGTCGCGGCACAGATACGCAGTATTTT.